Given below is one T cell receptor (beta chain) in context. The antigen it binds to is not known. Base-call qualities are not available, and no considerably larger clone is one nucleotide away. Every donor was a healthy Caucasian. Miltenyi CD45RO+ enrichment and human naive T-cell isolation kits were used to isolate memory (CD45RO+) and naive T cells from PBMC. This specimen belongs to a study of identical twins (dated by TCRdb to the mid-2010s). About the study as a whole: To test whether fetal clonotypes persist, the study used deep sequencing on TCR alpha and beta repertoires from monozygotic twins, unrelated adults of various ages, and cord blood. To rule out contamination, the twin experiments were replicated at different times with different library preparation protocols. On the study overall, not on this receptor specifically: Out-of-frame TCR alpha sequences shared between twins showed an excess of low generation-probability sequences compared with coincidental sharing between unrelated individuals. Fewer insertions were carried by abundant cord blood beta clonotypes, a similar but weaker trend appeared in young adult naive repertoires, and no such trend appeared in memory repertoires. Zero-insertion analyses could be partly confounded by invariant T cells such as MAIT and iNKT, though diverse VJ usage argued against such confounding for most clonotypes. The excess sharing between twins in beta out-of-frame sequences was weaker because fewer shared sequences reduced the signal-to-noise ratio. In monozygotic twins, recombination models systematically underestimated out-of-frame TCR alpha sharing, but the models matched the sharing seen between unrelated individuals. Because the same donors could not be followed over many years, conclusions were based on cross-sectional statistical analysis.

Receptor libraries were prepared by 5' RACE. Sequencing took place on an Illumina HiSeq 2000. Template switching added a universal primer binding site, and the final cDNA carried a unique molecular identifier that allowed TCR cDNA molecules to be counted accurately. Specific primers in the conserved constant-segment region were used to synthesize first-strand cDNA for the TCR alpha and beta chains. Each cDNA library was double barcoded, with a SMART-Mk sample barcode plus Illumina barcodes, to control for contamination. TruSeq adapter sequences, together with Illumina sample barcodes, were added in two successive PCR steps. TCR alpha and beta cDNA libraries were sequenced on the Illumina HiSeq platform with custom primers. Processing in the source paper ran as follows. MiGEC processed the raw reads to extract unique molecular identifiers, while MiXCR was used to determine the CDR3 positions. Recombination models were inferred per individual with the repgenHMM and IGoR tools using an EM algorithm. Shared clonotypes were analyzed with the tcR package in R, and sharing was normalized by the product of cloneset sizes. Out-of-frame nonproductive sequences were analyzed to study raw recombination free of thymic and clonal selection effects. Using fastp trimming at Q25 and MiXCR clonotype assembly, TCRdb reanalyzed the public sequencing data and kept in-frame beta chains. When rows share a CDR3 protein, they turn into one entry using the most common DNA and genes. What appears here as the V and J calls and clone size reflects TCRdb's work, not the paper's. For this sample there are hundreds of thousands of distinct CDR3 sequences; around 10% appear just once. The biggest ten clones account for 4.5% to 5.5% of the sample.

Including cysteine and phenylalanine, the CDR3 has 13 amino acids. The DNA shown is the 39-base CDR3, in frame from base 1. For CDR1 and CDR2, the germline V gene (reference sequence) lists DFQATT and SNEGSKA. V is shortened by 5 bases, J by 6 bases, and the region joining them spans 16 bases. The sample consisted of memory (CD45RO+) T cells sorted from blood. The cell subset or site label corresponds to: CD45RO+ enriched T cells. Here the chain combines TRBV20-1 and TRBJ2-5; TRBD2 could be the D gene, as 5 bases match. This receptor was obtained from a woman between 18 and 29 years old in good health. The CDR3 region: CSALEGREKTQYF. In nucleotide form, the sequence is TGCAGTGCTCTAGAGGGCCGCGAAAAGACCCAGTACTTC.